Below, one T cell receptor (beta chain) is given with its context. The antigen is not known. The data originate from a study of human CD8 memory T cell subsets. Whole-study results and caveats: Chao1 estimates suggested stem-like memory T cells were more diverse than precursor exhausted T cells.

UMI-labeled 5' RACE was the method by which TCR beta libraries were made. TCRdb called the 5' RACE reads again in MiXCR, with one record for every CDR3 protein. The repertoire includes more than 6,000 distinct CDR3 sequences, 3.9% of them detected once, and roughly 35% sits in the top ten. CDR3 length: 15 amino acids. The V gene lost 5 bases and the J gene lost 4 bases, with 16 bases spanning the gap. The V gene's germline CDR1 is LNHDA and CDR2 SQIVND (reference sequence). It was from duplicate vials of some 140,000 sorted CD8+ T cells per subset that RNA came. The specimen was CD8+ T cells from PBMCs. V usage is TRBV19 and J usage is TRBJ2-3, with a possible D match to TRBD2 (5 bases). The clonotype was recovered from a human donor in good health. The CDR3 sequence: CASSVREGLADTQYF. CDR3 DNA: TGTGCCAGTAGTGTCCGTGAGGGTTTAGCAGATACGCAGTATTTT.